These 16 T cell receptor beta chains were all obtained from the same sample, sequenced in a study of T-cell reconstitution after alpha-beta-depleted transplantation in children. A TCRbeta library incorporating unique molecular identifiers was prepared. TCRdb re-called the PCR reads through MiXCR, storing one row per CDR3 protein. The sample yields roughly 610,000 distinct CDR3 sequences, about 11% seen once. Sequenced material: PBMCs from the stem cell graft donor, taken from the stem cell graft. The receptors stem from a human donor who donated a stem cell graft to a child with acute myeloid leukemia.

This clonotype was found a few times. This rearrangement joins TRBV20-1 to TRBJ2-7; 10 positions match TRBD1. V dropped 3 bases and J dropped 0; count of bases not matched to a gene: 5. In germline, CDR1 is DFQATT, CDR2 SNEGSKA (reference sequence). The CDR3 is 15 amino acids. In DNA, the CDR3 is TGCAGTGCTAGGAGGGGGACAGGGGCCTCCTACGAGCAGTACTTC. It yields the protein CSARRGTGASYEQYF.

The chain carries TRBV5-1 and TRBJ2-7, with 10 nucleotides matching TRBD1. Germline V CDR1 and CDR2: SGHRS, YFSETQ. This CDR3 region has 15 residues. The J segment lost 5 bases and the V segment lost 4 bases, leaving 9 bases of the junction unmatched. The CDR3 is CASSGLRQGADEQYF. The DNA of the CDR3 is TGCGCCAGCAGCGGACTCCGACAGGGGGCGGACGAGCAGTACTTC.

This clonotype has ten or more counts. The chain is built from TRBV4-2 and TRBJ2-1; 9 bases line up with TRBD2. The germline V gene has CDR1 LGHNA and CDR2 YNFKEQ. Trimming took 0 bases from V and 0 from J; bases not matched to a gene: 12. The CDR3 contains 20 residues. This chain's CDR3 is CASSQEIVRASGNSYNEQFF. As DNA, the CDR3 is TGTGCCAGCAGCCAAGAGATTGTTAGGGCTAGCGGGAACTCCTACAATGAGCAGTTCTTC.

In this sample, this clonotype turned up many times. The chain couples TRBV12-3 or TRBV12-4 to TRBJ2-7, with TRBD2 as a possible D gene (6 bases). The V end was cut by 6 bases, the J end by 0 bases, with 9 bases between. This CDR3 comprises 13 residues. CDR3: CASRGTYSYEQYF. Written as DNA, the CDR3 is TGTGCCAGCAGGGGGACTTACTCCTACGAGCAGTACTTC.

The rearrangement links TRBV2 to TRBJ2-1; 14 nucleotides align to TRBD2. This CDR3 region has 17 residues. The trim removed 9 bases at V and 2 bases at J, leaving 9 bases unmatched. Germline V gene sequence: CDR1 SNHLY, CDR2 FYNNEI. DNA for the CDR3: TGTGCCAGTACTAGGAGACTAGCGGGAGGGCCCTACAATGAGCAGTTCTTC. It codes for CASTRRLAGGPYNEQFF.

This clonotype was seen only a few times. The chain is built from TRBV28 and TRBJ2-7; D is unclear. Trimming took off 5 bases at V and 8 bases at J, with 13 bases between the two ends. The CDR3 runs to 12 residues. Germline V lookup: CDR1 MDHEN, CDR2 SYDVKM. CDR3 protein: CASSPRWIQQYF. The CDR3 coding sequence is TGTGCCAGCAGTCCGCGCTGGATCCAGCAGTACTTC.

This clonotype was counted at least ten times. The chain has TRBV7-2 and TRBJ2-7; 9 bases match TRBD2. The CDR3 has 14 amino acids. In germline, CDR1 is SGHTA, CDR2 FQGNSA. After removal of 3 bases from V and 6 bases from J, the junction contained 6 bases not matched to a gene. This CDR3 reads CASSFSGSPREQYF. DNA for the CDR3: TGTGCCAGCAGCTTTAGCGGGAGTCCCCGCGAGCAGTACTTC.

The V and J genes are TRBV7-2 and TRBJ2-5; D is unresolved. CDR1 SGHTA and CDR2 FQGNSA come from the germline V gene. V lost 2 bases and J 4 bases, leaving 8 bases between the germline ends. This CDR3 has 13 amino acids. The CDR3, as DNA: TGTGCCAGCAGCTTACGATCTACAGAGACCCAGTACTTC. This gives the protein CASSLRSTETQYF. Based on the CDR3 plus reference TRBV7-2 and TRBJ2-5, the full variable domain is GAGVSQSPSNKVTEKGKDVELRCDPISGHTALYWYRQSLGQGLEFLIYFQGNSAPDKSGLPSDRFSAERTGGSVSTLTIQRTQQEDSAVYLCASSLRSTETQYFGPGTRLLVL.

This sequence joins TRBV6-5 and TRBJ1-6; 8 bases align to TRBD1. J gave up 7 bases and V 2 bases, and 7 bases lay outside the gene matches. The CDR3 covers 16 residues. Looked up from germline, CDR1 is MNHEY and CDR2 is SVGAGI. This CDR3 is CASSYARDRRNSPLHF. In nucleotides, the CDR3 is TGTGCCAGCAGTTACGCCCGGGACAGGCGGAATTCACCCCTCCACTTT.

In its sample, this clonotype was seen a few times. The chain employs TRBV28 and TRBJ2-1; 12 bases are a match to TRBD2. The CDR3 is 14 residues long. Unmatched junction bases numbered 4, after V lost 9 bases and J lost 4 bases. Germline values: CDR1 MDHEN, CDR2 SYDVKM. The CDR3 loop reads CASQGLAGYNEQFF. For the CDR3, the DNA is TGTGCCAGTCAGGGACTAGCGGGTTACAATGAGCAGTTCTTC.

Points on this clonotype: This may come from a read error, since a much larger clone is one base off. The rearrangement uses TRBV14 and TRBJ2-4; D may be TRBD2 (5 bases). V was clipped by 1 base and J by 6 bases, with 13 bases between them. The V gene's germline CDR1 is SGHDN and CDR2 FVKESK. The CDR3 totals 15 residues. This CDR3 is CASSQGVGVRNIQYF. In nucleotides, the CDR3 is TGTGCCAGCAGCCAAGGGGTCGGGGTCAGAAACATTCAGTACTTC.

This clonotype was seen a few times. J is TRBJ2-1 and V is TRBV28, with 9 bases fitting TRBD2. CDR3 length: 12 residues. The germline CDR1 and CDR2 sequences are MDHEN and SYDVKM. V was pared by 11 bases and J by 5 bases, with 4 bases of the junction left unmatched. Here the CDR3 DNA reads TGTGCCCTATCTAGCGGGGACAATGAGCAGTTCTTC. Amino acids: CALSSGDNEQFF.

There are many counts of this clonotype. The CDR3 sequence is CSASLFGRSNTNQPQHF. DNA for the CDR3: TGCAGTGCTAGTCTATTTGGGCGGTCGAATACCAATCAGCCCCAGCATTTT. V usage is TRBV20-1 and J usage is TRBJ1-5; no clear D gene. The CDR3 extends over 17 amino acids. Per germline, CDR1 DFQATT and CDR2 SNEGSKA (reference sequence). V was clipped by 3 bases and J by 3 bases, with 21 bases between them.

This clonotype was observed a few times. The gene calls are TRBV24-1 and TRBJ2-2, with D perhaps matching TRBD1 (5 bases). Germline V CDR1 and CDR2: KGHDR, SFDVKD. CDR3 length equals 13 residues. Trimming left V 4 bases short and J 7 bases short, with 9 bases between. CDR3 protein: CATSDRVVGELFF. CDR3 DNA sequence: TGTGCCACCAGTGACAGGGTGGTCGGGGAGCTGTTTTTT.

The genes are TRBV6-2 or TRBV6-3 and TRBJ1-1; 7 nucleotides agree with TRBD1. The V and J ends lost 8 bases and 0 bases, in that order; junction bases with no gene match: 6. The CDR3 is 14 residues long. Germline CDR1 reads MNHEY; CDR2 reads SVGEGT. The CDR3 nucleotides are TGTGCCAGCTCCAAGGGGGCCATGAACACTGAAGCTTTCTTT. Translating gives CASSKGAMNTEAFF.

This clonotype has a count of ten or more. This chain uses TRBV10-3 with TRBJ2-1; 10 bases match TRBD2. Germline V gene lookup returns CDR1 ENHRY and CDR2 SYGVKD. J was trimmed by 5 bases and V by 6 bases; bases with no gene match: 7. There are 15 residues in the CDR3. Written as DNA, the CDR3 is TGTGCCATCAGCGGAGCGGGAGGGGCCAACAATGAGCAGTTCTTC. It encodes CAISGAGGANNEQFF.